A single sample gave rise to the 23 T cell receptor beta chains below, sequenced in a study of shared clonotypes between healthy human individuals (dated by TCRdb to 2020 to 2022). For the CD8 naive samples, CD45RO-negative cells were positively selected for CCR7, yielding a CD45RA+CCR7+ population from which TemRA cells were excluded. The protocol used for the library was the immunoSEQ multiplex PCR assay. TCRdb took over this immuneACCESS table, retaining in-frame rearrangements with V and J assigned. Such tables are incomplete; in checked studies, under half of the missing clones stem from an unresolved V gene, and the remainder is unexplained. This sample has some 2,000,000 clones in its table, and about 95% of those were observed once. The top ten clones comprise approximately 1.2% of the sample. Sample: naive CD8+ T cells sorted from blood. The sample's cell subset or site label, in plain terms: CD45RA+CCR7+. The receptors were sampled from a man younger than 35 in good health.

This chain links TRBV4-1 with TRBJ2-5; no clear D. The germline V gene has CDR1 MGHRA and CDR2 YSYEKL. CDR3 length: 17 amino acids. The V and J ends lost 0 bases and 0 bases respectively, with 14 bases between them. Here the CDR3 DNA reads TGCGCCAGCAGCCAAGATCAGCTCTCCGAGCACCAAGAGACCCAGTACTTC. The encoded protein is CASSQDQLSEHQETQYF.

The chain links TRBV5-6 to TRBJ2-4; no clear D. This CDR3 has 15 amino acids. Trimming cost V 2 bases and J 1 base, with 10 bases left between them. Germline-derived CDR1 and CDR2 are SGHDT and YYEEEE. CDR3: CASSFGPGAKNIQYF. The CDR3 DNA is TGTGCCAGCAGCTTTGGGCCGGGCGCCAAAAACATTCAGTACTTC. The full variable domain, with the rest looked up from reference TRBV5-6 and TRBJ2-4, is DAGVTQSPTHLIKTRGQQVTLRCSPKSGHDTVSWYQQALGQGPQFIFQYYEEEERQRGNFPDRFSGHQFPNYSSELNVNALLLGDSALYLCASSFGPGAKNIQYFGAGTRLSVL.

CDR3 loop: CASSLKGGGDFTGELFF. The CDR3 nucleotides are TGTGCCAGCAGCTTGAAAGGCGGAGGGGACTTCACCGGGGAGCTGTTTTTT. The rearrangement links TRBV5-4 to TRBJ2-2; possible D gene TRBD2, 6 bases. The CDR3 is made up of 17 amino acids. The V and J ends lost 1 base and 4 bases respectively, with 17 bases between them. The germline CDR1 and CDR2 sequences are SGHNT and YYREEE (reference sequence).

The chain combines TRBV9 with TRBJ2-5, with D possibly matching TRBD1 (5 bases). This CDR3 is built from 15 residues. CDR1 is SGDLS, CDR2 YYNGEE, per germline. The germline V and J ends were trimmed by 4 bases and 1 base, with 14 bases remaining between them. The CDR3, as DNA: TGTGCCAGCAGCACCATAGGGGATATCCAAGAGACCCAGTACTTC. Its translation: CASSTIGDIQETQYF.

This chain uses TRBV11-2 with TRBJ2-2; no clear D gene. Trimming pared 5 bases from V and 0 bases from J, leaving 10 bases between. The germline V gene has CDR1 SGHAT and CDR2 FQNNGV. The CDR3 totals 15 residues. CDR3 region: CASSLLQANTGELFF. In DNA, the CDR3 is TGTGCCAGCAGCCTGTTGCAAGCGAACACCGGGGAGCTGTTTTTT.

The V and J genes are TRBV10-1 and TRBJ1-1, with unresolved D. Trimming removed 6 bases at V and 0 bases at J, with 17 bases between. The germline gives CDR1 WNHNN, CDR2 SYGVQD (reference sequence). The CDR3 is 16 amino acids. The CDR3 DNA sequence: TGCGCCAGCAGCGCTCTCCCCGGCCAAATGAACACTGAAGCTTTCTTT. This translates into CASSALPGQMNTEAFF.

The chain carries TRBV7-9 and TRBJ2-3; TRBD1 matches at 7 bases. The CDR3 runs to 15 residues. Trimming at V came to 2 bases and at J to 1 base, leaving 3 bases not matched to a gene. Germline loops: CDR1 SEHNR, CDR2 FQNEAQ (reference sequence). CDR3 DNA sequence: TGTGCCAGCAGCTTAAGAGGGGGCGGCACAGATACGCAGTATTTT. It is translated as CASSLRGGGTDTQYF.

This rearrangement joins TRBV30 to TRBJ2-5; a possible D gene is TRBD1 (5 bases). The germline V gene encodes CDR1 GTSNPN and CDR2 SVGIG (reference sequence). This CDR3 region has 14 residues. The V and J ends lost 4 bases and 2 bases respectively, with 14 bases between them. The CDR3 DNA is TGTGCCTGGAACGAAAGACAGAAGCAAGAGACCCAGTACTTC. Its protein is CAWNERQKQETQYF. The whole variable domain, remainder taken from reference TRBV30 and TRBJ2-5, is SQTIHQWPATLVQPVGSPLSLECTVEGTSNPNLYWYRQAAGRGLQLLFYSVGIGQISSEVPQNLSASRPQDRQFILSSKKLLLSDSGFYLCAWNERQKQETQYFGPGTRLLVL.

This clone was seen just once. This chain joins TRBV19 and TRBJ1-6, with D perhaps TRBD1 (5 bases). The CDR3 is 16 residues long. Germline V gene lookup returns CDR1 LNHDA and CDR2 SQIVND (reference sequence). The V and J ends lost 9 bases and 1 base respectively, with 16 bases between them. CDR3 region: CASKLARESYNSPLHF. As DNA, the CDR3 is TGTGCCAGCAAACTCGCCAGGGAGTCCTATAATTCACCCCTCCACTTT. Full variable domain (missing parts from reference TRBV19 and TRBJ1-6): DGGITQSPKYLFRKEGQNVTLSCEQNLNHDAMYWYRQDPGQGLRLIYYSQIVNDFQKGDIAEGYSVSREKKESFPLTVTSAQKNPTAFYLCASKLARESYNSPLHFGNGTRLTVT.

CDR3 DNA sequence: TGTGCCAGCAGTAACCGGGCAGGCCTCCACTTT. Its protein is CASSNRAGLHF. The gene calls are TRBV6-6 and TRBJ1-6, with D hard to call. Trimming cost V 5 bases and J 15 bases, with 11 bases left between them. The CDR3 is 11 amino acids. Looked up from germline, CDR1 is MNHNY and CDR2 is SVGAGI (reference sequence).

In this sample, this clone turned up once. The chain uses TRBV27 and TRBJ2-7; 11 bases line up with TRBD2. The trim removed 5 bases at V and 6 bases at J, leaving 9 bases unmatched. CDR1 and CDR2 (germline): MNHEY, SMNVEV (reference sequence). The CDR3 is made up of 15 amino acids. CDR3 in DNA: TGTGCCAGCAGTACGGTAGCGGGGGGGCAGACCGAGCAGTACTTC. Amino acid sequence: CASSTVAGGQTEQYF.

A note on this clone: The same CDR3 is also encoded by other DNA sequences in this sample. The V call is TRBV7-9, the J call TRBJ1-1; TRBD1 might be the D (6 bases). V gave up 5 bases and J gave up 3 bases, with 10 bases separating them. Looked up from germline, CDR1 is SEHNR and CDR2 is FQNEAQ (reference sequence). This CDR3 contains 13 residues. This CDR3 is CASSPRGDTEAFF. CDR3 nucleotides: TGTGCCAGCAGCCCCAGGGGTGACACTGAAGCTTTCTTT.

A note on this clone: In the same sample, other DNA sequences code for this CDR3. The chain is built from TRBV7-2 and TRBJ2-7; D possibly corresponds to TRBD2 (7 bases). CDR1 SGHTA and CDR2 FQGNSA come from the germline V gene. The CDR3 totals 15 residues. With 5 bases removed from V and 4 bases from J, the gap between germline ends came to 18 bases. The CDR3 sequence is CASSPFGGGSYEQYF. CDR3 bases: TGTGCCAGCAGCCCCTTCGGGGGCGGGAGTTACGAGCAGTACTTC.

This clone has only one observation. The DNA of the CDR3 is TGCGCCAGCAGCCTCTCAGGGCAGGGTACGTGGACTGAAGCTTTCTTT. Translating it yields CASSLSGQGTWTEAFF. J is TRBJ1-1 and V is TRBV4-1; TRBD1 might be the D (5 bases). The germline V gene encodes CDR1 MGHRA and CDR2 YSYEKL. V dropped 4 bases and J dropped 5 bases, with 20 bases sitting between them. This CDR3 contains 16 residues.

The count of this clone is one. One end of the junction varies from germline; a read error may be responsible. The chain recombines TRBV4-1 with TRBJ2-2; a weak D match, TRBD1 (5 bases). Per the germline V gene, CDR1 is MGHRA and CDR2 is YSYEKL. This CDR3 has 15 residues. CDR3 in DNA: TGCGCCAGCAGCGAAGAAACAGGATTGGGCGGGGAGCTGTTTTTT. Protein sequence: CASSEETGLGGELFF.

The chain recombines TRBV6-4 with TRBJ2-5, with unresolved D. The CDR3 extends over 11 amino acids. The germline V and J ends were trimmed by 3 bases and 7 bases, with 6 bases remaining between them. The germline CDR1 and CDR2 sequences are MRHNA and SNTAGT. The CDR3 loop is CASSECGTQYF. The CDR3 DNA sequence: TGTGCCAGCAGTGAGTGTGGGACCCAGTACTTC.

V and J are TRBV19 and TRBJ1-2; no reliable D call. Per germline, CDR1 LNHDA and CDR2 SQIVND (reference sequence). CDR3 length equals 12 residues. Trimming shortened V by 11 bases and J by 8 bases, and 18 bases separated the two germline ends. The CDR3 loop reads CALQPGSLGYTF. DNA for the CDR3: TGTGCCCTACAACCCGGGTCTCTAGGCTACACCTTC.

The chain links TRBV28 to TRBJ2-7, with TRBD2 identical over 7 bases. The V gene end was trimmed by 1 base and the J gene end by 5 bases; junction bases not matched to a gene: 11. The CDR3 is made up of 16 amino acids. Germline CDR1 and CDR2: MDHEN and SYDVKM. Here the CDR3 DNA reads TGTGCCAGCAGTTTATCTCCCCCCCGGGGGACTAACGAGCAGTACTTC. Amino acid sequence: CASSLSPPRGTNEQYF.

Concerning this clone: This same CDR3 is encoded by further DNA sequences in the sample. The chain employs TRBV27 and TRBJ2-7, with D possibly matching TRBD1 (6 bases). Per the germline V gene, CDR1 is MNHEY and CDR2 is SMNVEV (reference sequence). This CDR3 comprises 13 residues. V was shortened by 8 bases and J by 2 bases, with 13 bases between the two germline ends. In nucleotides, the CDR3 is TGTGCCAGCTCCACAGGGCCGGCCTACGAGCAGTACTTC. Protein sequence: CASSTGPAYEQYF.

The chain employs TRBV12-5 and TRBJ2-3, with D perhaps matching TRBD2 (5 bases). The V gene lost 1 base and the J gene lost 5 bases, with 19 bases spanning the gap. This CDR3 comprises 17 residues. CDR1 is LGHNT, CDR2 FRNRAP, per germline. The CDR3 DNA reads TGTGCTAGTGGTTTGGGGTACACGGCCCCCGAGGGAGATACGCAGTATTTT. Encoded protein: CASGLGYTAPEGDTQYF.

V gene TRBV4-1 combines with J gene TRBJ2-7; 7 positions match TRBD2. Germline V CDR1 and CDR2: MGHRA, YSYEKL. This CDR3 is built from 16 residues. The V segment lost 0 bases and the J segment 2 bases; nucleotides outside the gene matches: 7. CDR3 in amino acids: CASSQESGNGPYEQYF. CDR3 sequence (DNA): TGCGCCAGCAGCCAAGAAAGCGGGAATGGCCCCTACGAGCAGTACTTC.

The chain has TRBV7-2 and TRBJ2-1; 10 positions agree with TRBD2. The CDR3 totals 17 residues. Germline CDR1 reads SGHTA; CDR2 reads FQGNSA. Trimming removed 1 base from V and 8 bases from J; junction bases left unmatched: 11. CDR3 region: CASSLVVLAGTGDEQFF. CDR3 nucleotides: TGTGCCAGCAGCTTAGTTGTACTAGCGGGGACGGGGGATGAGCAGTTCTTC. Looking up the rest from reference TRBV7-2 and TRBJ2-1 gives the full variable domain: GAGVSQSPSNKVTEKGKDVELRCDPISGHTALYWYRQSLGQGLEFLIYFQGNSAPDKSGLPSDRFSAERTGGSVSTLTIQRTQQEDSAVYLCASSLVVLAGTGDEQFFGPGTRLTVL.

V gene TRBV7-8 combines with J gene TRBJ1-2, with no clear D. Trimming removed 2 bases at V and 3 bases at J, with 13 bases between. Germline V CDR1 and CDR2: SGHVS, FQNEAQ. The CDR3 loop spans 15 amino acids. DNA for the CDR3: TGTGCCAGCAGCTTATCCCCAGGATCTGACTATGGCTACACCTTC. Translated: CASSLSPGSDYGYTF.